A selection of T cell receptor beta chains follows, all from one sample in a study of shared clonotypes between healthy human individuals. The repertoire was sequenced with immunoSEQ multiplex PCR; TCRdb's copy has only in-frame clones and lacks some. The sample includes 2 million to 3 million clones, over 85% of them seen just once. The specimen was naive CD4+ T cells from PBMCs. The receptors originated from a man between 18 and 35 years old in good health. Some clones in this sample may be carry-over from other donors' samples. Both conserved end residues are part of each CDR3.

v_call,j_call,cdr3_aa
TRBV5-6,TRBJ1-1,CASSLGGPEAFF
TRBV28,TRBJ1-2,CASSLPGRGVYGYTF
TRBV11-2,TRBJ2-1,CASSPIAGSNEQFF
TRBV18,TRBJ1-5,CASSPIRDPNQPQHF
TRBV19,TRBJ2-3,CASSPVGLDTQYF
TRBV7-9,TRBJ2-3,CASSLSGGADTQYF
TRBV27,TRBJ1-5,CASSISSRGYSNQPQHF
TRBV28,TRBJ1-2,CASSPTTGPNYGYTF
TRBV7-3,TRBJ2-7,CASSLKPAGESSEQYF
TRBV18,TRBJ1-1,CASSPSTSGETEAFF
TRBV5-1,TRBJ2-7,CASRPTSVYEQYF
TRBV7-2,TRBJ2-4,CASSPAGAKNIQYF
TRBV28,TRBJ2-1,CASSLLGGTKHNEQFF
TRBV11-3,TRBJ2-1,CASSSTTSGRNNEQFF
TRBV19,TRBJ2-3,CASSTPRAAANRDTQYF
TRBV5-1,TRBJ2-7,CASSPKRTSETYEQYF
TRBV27,TRBJ2-3,CASSYWDRHTDTQYF
TRBV5-4,TRBJ2-7,CACSGTDYNEQYF
TRBV11-2,TRBJ2-3,CASSWTRGRDTQYF
TRBV9,TRBJ2-7,CASSPRLAGAYEQYF
TRBV7-2,TRBJ2-7,CASSLGGGLAAYEQYF
TRBV2,TRBJ2-7,CASSMLDRGRHEQYF
TRBV7-2,TRBJ2-7,CASSPGAGGYEQYF
TRBV5-1,TRBJ2-1,CASSLAPGPVIQFF
TRBV10-2,TRBJ1-4,CASSDPFGSGEKLFF
TRBV27,TRBJ2-2,CASSLSGSGELFF
TRBV7-9,TRBJ2-5,CASSFQPQGYQETQYF
TRBV5-4,TRBJ2-7,CASSLVASGSSYEQYF
TRBV18,TRBJ1-2,CASSPEPGGPRGYTF
TRBV19,TRBJ2-1,CASSIAGTSGSLNEQFF
TRBV28,.,CASSLQTSYEQYF
TRBV4-2,TRBJ2-2,CASNPEVKRANTGELFF
TRBV19,TRBJ1-2,CASSPVGVNYGYTF
TRBV18,TRBJ2-3,CASSPVNNPSRLSTDTQYF
TRBV5-1,TRBJ2-7,CASTRGTSGRAPYEQYF
TRBV28,TRBJ2-5,CASNLASQETQYF
TRBV18,TRBJ1-2,CASSPPDRGNYGYTF
TRBV28,TRBJ2-1,CATETVRDGEQFF
TRBV5-1,TRBJ2-7,CASSFYHEQYF
TRBV19,TRBJ2-2,CASSTRDITGELFF
TRBV28,TRBJ2-2,CASSLGTVDANTGELFF
TRBV4-3,TRBJ2-7,CASSQDFGTGYEQYF